These 32 T cell receptor beta chains originate from one sample sequenced in a study of blood T cell repertoires in COVID-19 (dated by TCRdb to 2018 to 2021). Library preparation was by the immunoSEQ multiplex PCR assay. The source is immuneACCESS, and TCRdb retained only in-frame sequences with V and J called. Part of the clones is not carried over; for the studies checked, unresolved V genes explain less than half of this, and the remainder is unexplained. This sample gives 250,000 to 300,000 clones in total; 85% to 90% of them show up just once. The biggest ten clones account for 3.6% of the sample. The sample comprised peripheral blood. These receptors all stem from a man aged 18 to 30 with active or convalescent COVID-19.

The rearrangement links TRBV6-6 to TRBJ1-3; D uncertain. The germline V gene has CDR1 MNHNY and CDR2 SVGAGI (reference sequence). V was clipped by 3 bases and J by 0 bases, with 9 bases between them. The CDR3 is 15 residues long. CDR3 loop: CASSYSGSSGNTIYF. The CDR3 DNA sequence: TGTGCCAGCAGTTATTCGGGGAGCTCTGGAAACACCATATATTTT.

The chain links TRBV6-5 to TRBJ1-3; a weak D match, TRBD1 (5 bases). Germline V lookup: CDR1 MNHEY, CDR2 SVGAGI. Trimming stripped 5 bases from V and 4 bases from J, with 15 bases between. This CDR3 is built from 15 residues. The CDR3 DNA is TGTGCCAGCAGTCCTACCAGGGTCGGCGGAAACACCATATATTTT. Amino acids: CASSPTRVGGNTIYF.

The chain employs TRBV28 and TRBJ2-5; maybe TRBD2 (6 bases). The V and J ends lost 5 bases and 3 bases respectively, with 16 bases between them. Germline values: CDR1 MDHEN, CDR2 SYDVKM. This CDR3 spans 15 amino acids. CDR3 loop: CASSPAGSYEETQYF. The CDR3 DNA reads as TGTGCCAGCAGTCCGGCCGGGAGTTACGAAGAGACCCAGTACTTC.

The chain recombines TRBV5-4 with TRBJ1-5; TRBD1 matches 7 bases. V was clipped by 1 base and J by 0 bases; unmatched bases: 10. Germline loops: CDR1 SGHNT, CDR2 YYREEE (reference sequence). This CDR3 has 18 amino acids. The DNA of the CDR3 is TGTGCCAGCAGCTTGTATGCAGGGGGATCATATAGCAATCAGCCCCAGCATTTT. Translation gives CASSLYAGGSYSNQPQHF.

V gene TRBV6-5 combines with J gene TRBJ2-2, with 7 positions matching TRBD1. CDR1 is MNHEY, CDR2 SVGAGI, per germline. The CDR3 extends over 14 amino acids. The V and J ends lost 8 bases and 5 bases, in that order; junction bases with no gene match: 8. In DNA form, the CDR3 reads TGTGCCAGCCAAGACAGGGTGAGGACCGGGGAGCTGTTTTTT. Protein product: CASQDRVRTGELFF.

This clone was seen more than once but under ten times. CDR3 bases: TGTGCCAGCTCCATCCAATTTACAGGGGTTGAGCAGTTCTTC. Translation gives CASSIQFTGVEQFF. The chain employs TRBV2 and TRBJ2-1; 7 positions agree with TRBD1. V was pared by 8 bases and J by 9 bases, with 13 bases of the junction left unmatched. The CDR3 is 14 residues long. The germline V gene encodes CDR1 SNHLY and CDR2 FYNNEI.

The J gene is TRBJ1-4, the V gene TRBV6-5, with D uncertain. The ends were cut back, 0 bases at V and 8 bases at J, with 16 bases in the middle. This CDR3 comprises 16 residues. Germline CDR1 is MNHEY and CDR2 is SVGAGI. CDR3 in DNA: TGTGCCAGCAGTTACTCGAGGGCAGGAAGTTACGAAAAACTGTTTTTT. This codes for CASSYSRAGSYEKLFF.

This clone was detected once. The chain couples TRBV20-1 to TRBJ2-7, with TRBD1 as a possible D gene (6 bases). Germline V gene lookup returns CDR1 DFQATT and CDR2 SNEGSKA (reference sequence). V shed 3 bases and J shed 3 bases, with 18 bases lying between them. The CDR3 is made up of 15 amino acids. The CDR3 DNA follows: TGCAGTGCTAGTCGGACAGCGGATTTAAGCTACGAGCAGTACTTC. Protein sequence: CSASRTADLSYEQYF.

The chain has TRBV19 and TRBJ2-5; the match to TRBD1 covers 9 bases. CDR3 length: 13 residues. CDR1 is LNHDA, CDR2 SQIVND, per germline (reference sequence). The CDR3 loop is CAVGQGMTGTQYF. CDR3 in DNA: TGTGCAGTTGGACAGGGGATGACGGGGACCCAGTACTTC.

This sequence joins TRBV5-5 and TRBJ2-3; 8 bases fit TRBD1. The V gene end was trimmed by 0 bases and the J gene end by 0 bases; junction bases not matched to a gene: 3. Germline V CDR1 and CDR2: SGHKS, YYEKEE (reference sequence). The CDR3 length is 16 residues. CDR3 loop: CASSLGRQGSTDTQYF. The CDR3 nucleotides are TGTGCCAGCAGCTTGGGGCGACAGGGGAGCACAGATACGCAGTATTTT. The entire variable domain, with the rest obtained from reference TRBV5-5 and TRBJ2-3, is as follows: DAGVTQSPTHLIKTRGQQVTLRCSPISGHKSVSWYQQVLGQGPQFIFQYYEKEERGRGNFPDRFSARQFPNYSSELNVNALLLGDSALYLCASSLGRQGSTDTQYFGPGTRLTVL.

The chain employs TRBV14 and TRBJ1-6; 8 bases are shared with TRBD1. The length of the CDR3 is 17 residues. Germline lookup yields CDR1 SGHDN and CDR2 FVKESK. With 6 bases clipped from V and 8 bases from J, the junction kept 15 bases outside the gene matches. CDR3 sequence reads: CASSPMIPGQEDSPLHF. The CDR3, as DNA: TGTGCCAGCAGTCCCATGATACCGGGACAGGAAGATTCACCCCTCCACTTT.

This clone was seen once. V gene TRBV6-6 combines with J gene TRBJ1-3; 7 bases line up with TRBD1. The CDR3 has 15 amino acids. With 6 bases clipped from V and 0 bases from J, the junction kept 5 bases outside the gene matches. Looked up from germline, CDR1 is MNHNY and CDR2 is SVGAGI (reference sequence). The CDR3: CASSIGGTSGNTIYF. DNA for the CDR3: TGTGCCAGCAGCATAGGGGGCACCTCTGGAAACACCATATATTTT.

V gene TRBV20-1 combines with J gene TRBJ1-2; D ambiguous. The CDR3 runs 11 residues. Trimming removed 7 bases at V and 2 bases at J, with 8 bases between. In germline, CDR1 is DFQATT, CDR2 SNEGSKA (reference sequence). The DNA for the CDR3 is TGCAGTGTCGGAGGCAACTATGGCTACACCTTC. The encoded protein is CSVGGNYGYTF.

The J gene is TRBJ2-3, the V gene TRBV2; 12 bases line up with TRBD2. Trimming at V came to 3 bases and at J to 2 bases, leaving 6 bases not matched to a gene. This CDR3 comprises 17 residues. The germline V gene encodes CDR1 SNHLY and CDR2 FYNNEI. The CDR3 region is CASSERLAGAFTDTQYF. CDR3 bases: TGTGCCAGCAGTGAGAGACTAGCGGGGGCCTTCACAGATACGCAGTATTTT.

This clone occurred a few times. This chain connects TRBV11-3 to TRBJ2-2; 7 positions agree with TRBD2. Germline V gives CDR1 SGHNT, CDR2 YENEEA. Trimming removed 2 bases from V and 4 bases from J; junction bases left unmatched: 13. This CDR3 has 18 amino acids. The CDR3 coding sequence is TGTGCCAGCAGCTTAAGGGCTCGCCGGGGAGGGTTCACCGGGGAGCTGTTTTTT. This codes for CASSLRARRGGFTGELFF.

The CDR3 sequence: CASSQDTWDSPSGANVLTF. The CDR3 DNA reads as TGTGCCAGCAGCCAAGATACTTGGGACAGTCCTTCTGGGGCCAACGTCCTGACTTTC. V and J are TRBV3-1 (or the pseudogene TRBV3-2) and TRBJ2-6, with TRBD1 matching over 7 bases. Germline loops: CDR1 LGHDT, CDR2 YNNKEL (reference sequence). This CDR3 contains 19 residues. The junction had 9 bases not matched to a gene; V was cut back by 0 bases and J by 1 base.

This chain connects TRBV28 to TRBJ2-3; TRBD1 aligns across 8 bases. The CDR3 covers 13 residues. The V gene's germline CDR1 is MDHEN and CDR2 SYDVKM. With 7 bases clipped from V and 5 bases from J, the junction kept 5 bases outside the gene matches. The CDR3 protein is CASTVDREDTQYF. DNA of the CDR3: TGTGCCAGCACCGTGGACAGGGAAGATACGCAGTATTTT.

CDR3 protein: CASSFPAGSPSDVLTF. The CDR3 nucleotides read TGTGCCAGCAGCTTTCCGGCGGGCAGCCCGTCGGACGTCCTGACTTTC. The rearrangement joins TRBV5-6 to TRBJ2-6; possible D gene TRBD2, 5 bases. The CDR3 contains 16 residues. CDR1 is SGHDT and CDR2 is YYEEEE in the germline V gene. The V end lost 2 bases, the J end lost 11 bases, and 20 bases lay between the germline ends.

The V call is TRBV18, the J call TRBJ2-1; D is undetermined. The CDR3 loop spans 14 amino acids. V lost 3 bases, J lost 8 bases, and 14 bases lay in between. CDR1 is KGHSH and CDR2 is LQKENI in the germline V gene. For the CDR3, the DNA is TGTGCCAGCTCACCCGAATCCTCTAGTGATGAGCAGTTCTTC. The encoded protein is CASSPESSSDEQFF.

V is TRBV6-6 and J is TRBJ1-1; D may be TRBD1 (6 bases). The CDR3 sequence is 14 residues long. V was clipped by 10 bases and J by 3 bases, with 18 bases between them. CDR1 MNHNY and CDR2 SVGAGI come from the germline V gene (reference sequence). The CDR3 DNA follows: TGTGCCACCCTCCTACAGGGATTGGACACTGAAGCTTTCTTT. This encodes CATLLQGLDTEAFF.

Here the CDR3 DNA reads TGTGCCAGCAGAGAGGTAGCGGGAGGTGGAGAGACCCAGTACTTC. Protein: CASREVAGGGETQYF. V and J are TRBV2 and TRBJ2-5, with 10 bases fitting TRBD2. The CDR3 length is 15 residues. Germline-derived CDR1 and CDR2 are SNHLY and FYNNEI. The V gene end was trimmed by 6 bases and the J gene end by 4 bases; junction bases not matched to a gene: 8.

A few counts support this clone. The chain carries TRBV5-1 and TRBJ2-7; TRBD2 matches 11 bases. With V trimmed by 3 bases and J by 3 bases, 17 bases remained unmatched. There are 19 residues in the CDR3. The germline V gene encodes CDR1 SGHRS and CDR2 YFSETQ. CDR3 sequence (DNA): TGCGCCAGCAGCTGGACCTCTGTTACCGGGACTAGCGGAGTCTACGAGCAGTACTTC. It is translated as CASSWTSVTGTSGVYEQYF.

The chain couples TRBV6-5 to TRBJ2-5; a possible D gene is TRBD1 (5 bases). In germline, CDR1 is MNHEY, CDR2 SVGAGI. Trimming took 6 bases from V and 3 from J, leaving 11 bases between them. The CDR3 covers 13 residues. The CDR3 spells CASSQGEEETQYF. CDR3 DNA sequence: TGTGCCAGCAGCCAAGGGGAAGAAGAGACCCAGTACTTC.

The chain combines TRBV6-5 with TRBJ2-1; 8 bases map to TRBD2. Germline V gives CDR1 MNHEY, CDR2 SVGAGI. Trimming at V came to 8 bases and at J to 10 bases, leaving 13 bases not matched to a gene. The CDR3 has 14 amino acids. CDR3 in DNA: TGTGCCAGCCTTGGGAGAGCGGGAGCAACAGAGCAGTTCTTC. Translation gives CASLGRAGATEQFF.

This clone was observed a few times. This chain uses TRBV19 with TRBJ2-7, with D possibly being TRBD2 (5 bases). Trimming stripped 7 bases from V and 4 bases from J, with 14 bases between. Per the germline V gene, CDR1 is LNHDA and CDR2 is SQIVND (reference sequence). The CDR3 length is 13 residues. In nucleotides, the CDR3 is TGTGCCAGTAACCCGGGATCGGGATACGAGCAGTACTTC. It is translated as CASNPGSGYEQYF.

The chain uses TRBV13 and TRBJ2-5, with D perhaps matching TRBD2 (6 bases). Germline loops: CDR1 PRHDT, CDR2 FYEKMQ (reference sequence). The CDR3 covers 13 residues. V was clipped by 2 bases and J by 10 bases, with 14 bases between them. In nucleotides, the CDR3 is TGTGCCAGCAGCTTAAGGGGAAGGGAGGACCAGTACTTC. The encoded protein is CASSLRGREDQYF.

This sequence joins TRBV4-2 and TRBJ1-1, with no clear D. Germline CDR1 and CDR2: LGHNA and YNFKEQ. The CDR3 length is 13 residues. V lost 4 bases, J lost 1 base, and 7 bases lay in between. The CDR3 DNA follows: TGTGCCAGCAGCCGGGCAGCGAACACTGAAGCTTTCTTT. It translates to CASSRAANTEAFF.

This clone was seen at least ten times. V gene TRBV11-2 combines with J gene TRBJ2-1; TRBD2 agrees at 8 bases. There are 16 residues in the CDR3. Losses at the gene ends were 9 bases for V and 5 bases for J; bases not matched to a gene: 15. Germline lookup yields CDR1 SGHAT and CDR2 FQNNGV. The CDR3: CASQAPAGGTHNEQFF. The CDR3 DNA is TGTGCCAGTCAAGCCCCCGCGGGAGGCACCCACAATGAGCAGTTCTTC.

Regarding this clone: The same CDR3 also results from other DNA sequences found in this sample. This rearrangement joins TRBV24-1 to TRBJ2-1, with TRBD1 identical over 10 bases. The V gene's germline CDR1 is KGHDR and CDR2 SFDVKD. Trimming removed 8 bases from V and 5 bases from J; junction bases left unmatched: 5. CDR3 size: 14 residues. CDR3 protein: CATISGTGDNEQFF. CDR3 nucleotide sequence: TGTGCCACCATTTCTGGGACAGGGGACAATGAGCAGTTCTTC.

V is TRBV9 and J is TRBJ2-6, with TRBD1 matching 7 bases. The CDR3 length is 16 residues. V shed 0 bases and J 2 bases; nucleotides not matched to a gene: 2. Germline V gene sequence: CDR1 SGDLS, CDR2 YYNGEE. CDR3 loop: CASSVVGTAGANVLTF. CDR3 nucleotide sequence: TGTGCCAGCAGCGTAGTCGGGACAGCTGGGGCCAACGTCCTGACTTTC. Variable domain in full (rest from reference TRBV9 and TRBJ2-6): DSGVTQTPKHLITATGQRVTLRCSPRSGDLSVYWYQQSLDQGLQFLIQYYNGEERAKGNILERFSAQQFPDLHSELNLSSLELGDSALYFCASSVVGTAGANVLTFGAGSRLTVL.

The rearrangement joins TRBV4-2 to TRBJ2-5; tentative D call: TRBD1 (6 bases). From germline, CDR1 is LGHNA and CDR2 YNFKEQ. The CDR3 consists of 14 residues. Trimming left V 1 base short and J 2 bases short, with 8 bases between. The CDR3 coding sequence is TGTGCCAGCAGCCAAGTAGGGGGACAAGAGACCCAGTACTTC. As protein: CASSQVGGQETQYF.

This clone showed up many times. The V and J genes are TRBV11-2 and TRBJ2-7, with 10 bases aligning to TRBD1. The germline V gene has CDR1 SGHAT and CDR2 FQNNGV. Trimming cost V 6 bases and J 3 bases; bases outside gene matches: 8. The CDR3 contains 15 residues. The CDR3 DNA sequence: TGTGCCAGCAGTTTGACAGGGGGCGAGGTCTACGAGCAGTACTTC. This encodes CASSLTGGEVYEQYF.